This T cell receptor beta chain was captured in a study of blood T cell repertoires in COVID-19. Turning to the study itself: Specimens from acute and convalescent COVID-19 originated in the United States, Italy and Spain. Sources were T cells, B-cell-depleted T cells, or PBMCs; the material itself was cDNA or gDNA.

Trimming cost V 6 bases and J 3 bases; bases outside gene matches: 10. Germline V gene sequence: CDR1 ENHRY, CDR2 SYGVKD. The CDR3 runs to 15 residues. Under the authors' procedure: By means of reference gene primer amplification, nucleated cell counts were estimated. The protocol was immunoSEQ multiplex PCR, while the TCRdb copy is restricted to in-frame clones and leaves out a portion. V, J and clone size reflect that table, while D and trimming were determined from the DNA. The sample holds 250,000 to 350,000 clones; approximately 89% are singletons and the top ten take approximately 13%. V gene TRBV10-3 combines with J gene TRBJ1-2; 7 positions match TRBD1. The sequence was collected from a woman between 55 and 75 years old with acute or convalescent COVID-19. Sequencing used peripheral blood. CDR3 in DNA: TGTGCCATCAGGCGACAGGGTAGGGAACACTATGGCTACACCTTC. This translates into CAIRRQGREHYGYTF.